The clone carrying this T cell receptor beta chain has a count of ten or more. Its antigen is not identified. The data originate from a study of T-cell reconstitution after alpha-beta-depleted transplantation in children. Study-wide results and limits: T-cell counts and diversity at one year following transplant were attributed mainly to newly produced T cells. Expanded clones from the graft, numbering several hundred, reportedly supplied alpha-beta T cells about two months after transplant.

Trimming pared 3 bases from V and 8 bases from J, leaving 17 bases between. Germline V gene sequence: CDR1 ENHRY, CDR2 SYGVKD. The CDR3 runs to 15 residues. A TCRbeta library incorporating unique molecular identifiers was prepared. Via MiXCR, TCRdb re-called the PCR reads, giving one row per CDR3 protein. The repertoire has more than 200,000 distinct CDR3 sequences, approximately 8% of them found once; the top ten carry 35%. The TCR originated in a male patient under 10 years old who had a stem cell transplant for acute myeloid leukemia, so the T cells may come from the graft donor. The input for sequencing was PBMCs, mostly from graft donor cells, taken 360 days after TCRalphabeta/CD19-depleted stem cell transplant. The chain joins TRBV10-3 to TRBJ2-1, with D possibly matching TRBD1 (6 bases). CDR3 nucleotide sequence: TGTGCCATCAGTGATGGCCACAGGGATCTATATGAGCAGTTCTTC. Its protein product is CAISDGHRDLYEQFF.